This TCR beta chain was sequenced during a study of cytomegalovirus exposure and HLA in healthy donors. Amplification used 60 Vbeta primers and 13 Jbeta primers. Here immunoSEQ multiplex PCR was the method, and the copy in TCRdb shows in-frame clones only, minus some. Of about 140,000 clones detected, 76% appear once; the ten largest clones hold under 4.5%. General observations from the study: Analysis was carried out at a later point, and it linked a missense DCLRE1C variant to TCR beta V- and J-gene trimming. Association with HLA alleles at 0.05 false discovery rate was found for 15,000 or so TCR beta sequences in a later analysis. In a later analysis, TCR association rates varied by HLA locus: DRB1 most, HLA-C fewest.

On this clone itself: What it binds is not known.

The receptor was derived from a man aged 18 to 30 in good health and CMV-seronegative. The sequenced material came from PBMCs.

The chain's CDR3 is CASSPWATNEKLFF. The CDR3 DNA is TGTGCCAGCAGTCCGTGGGCGACTAATGAAAAACTGTTTTTT. The chain carries TRBV28 and TRBJ1-4; D remains unclear. Looked up from germline, CDR1 is MDHEN and CDR2 is SYDVKM. The CDR3 length is 14 residues. The V end was cut by 5 bases, the J end by 2 bases, with 9 bases between. Full variable domain (rest looked up from reference TRBV28 and TRBJ1-4): DVKVTQSSRYLVKRTGEKVFLECVQDMDHENMFWYRQDPGLGLRLIYFSYDVKMKEKGDIPEGYSVSREKKERFSLILESASTNQTSMYLCASSPWATNEKLFFGSGTQLSVL.